Shown below are 13 T cell receptor beta chains from a single sample sequenced in a study of blood T cell repertoires in COVID-19. Only in-frame clones appear in the TCRdb table, and some are missing; sequencing was by immunoSEQ multiplex PCR. Of around 200,000 clones listed, roughly 80% were seen once; the top ten hold 5.5% to 7.5%. Sequencing was performed on peripheral blood. These receptors came from a human donor in a cohort sampled during active COVID-19.

The chain uses TRBV6-5 and TRBJ2-1; 12 bases fit TRBD2. The CDR3 is 13 amino acids. After removal of 11 bases from V and 11 bases from J, the junction contained 10 bases not matched to a gene. Germline CDR1 reads MNHEY; CDR2 reads SVGAGI. The DNA of the CDR3 is TGTGCCGCAAGGACTAGCGGGACCCCACAGCAGTTCTTC. As protein: CAARTSGTPQQFF.

V and J are TRBV6-5 and TRBJ1-5, with D possibly matching TRBD1 (6 bases). The V and J ends lost 3 bases and 6 bases respectively, with 15 bases between them. CDR3 length: 15 amino acids. The germline CDR1 and CDR2 sequences are MNHEY and SVGAGI. The CDR3 region is CASSYQGQPAQPQHF. The CDR3 bases are TGTGCCAGCAGTTATCAGGGACAACCGGCTCAGCCCCAGCATTTT.

This rearrangement joins TRBV5-8 to TRBJ2-5; 8 nucleotides match TRBD2. Trimming took 4 bases from V and 1 from J; bases not matched to a gene: 6. CDR3 length: 15 amino acids. Germline CDR1 SGHTS, CDR2 YDEGEE. The CDR3 reads CASSTGLAIQETQYF. In DNA form, the CDR3 reads TGTGCCAGCAGCACCGGACTAGCTATCCAAGAGACCCAGTACTTC.

V and J are TRBV2 and TRBJ2-3, with 10 bases identical to TRBD2. CDR3 length equals 17 residues. The V segment lost 4 bases and the J segment 0 bases; nucleotides outside the gene matches: 7. Germline-derived CDR1 and CDR2 are SNHLY and FYNNEI. CDR3 sequence (DNA): TGTGCCAGCAGTGGGGTAGCGGGGGGCCCTAGCACAGATACGCAGTATTTT. Protein sequence: CASSGVAGGPSTDTQYF.

This rearrangement joins TRBV6-1 to TRBJ2-3; D ambiguous. Germline-derived CDR1 and CDR2 are MNHNS and SASEGT. Between the trimmed V and J ends, which lost 2 bases and 6 bases, there was a span of 9 bases. The CDR3 is 13 residues long. CDR3 protein: CASSETRPDTQYF. As DNA, the CDR3 is TGTGCCAGCAGTGAAACCAGGCCGGATACGCAGTATTTT.

The gene calls are TRBV6-6 and TRBJ1-2; tentatively, D is TRBD1 (5 bases). Trimming took 10 bases from V and 7 from J, leaving 19 bases between them. Germline loops: CDR1 MNHNY, CDR2 SVGAGI (reference sequence). The CDR3 is 13 amino acids. The DNA for the CDR3 is TGTGCCATCCGAACTGGGGCAGGTCTTGGCTACACCTTC. The encoded protein is CAIRTGAGLGYTF.

The CDR3 nucleotides read TGCGCCAGCAGCTTGGTGGGACAGGGTGTTTACGAGCAGTACTTC. Residues: CASSLVGQGVYEQYF. The chain links TRBV5-1 to TRBJ2-5; 9 nucleotides line up with TRBD1. Matching the DNA end better, TRBJ2-7 makes the J call doubtful. This CDR3 contains 15 residues. Germline V lookup: CDR1 SGHRS, CDR2 YFSETQ.

The chain uses TRBV14 and TRBJ1-2; perhaps TRBD1 as D (5 bases). With 0 bases removed from V and 4 bases from J, the gap between germline ends came to 12 bases. Germline V gene data show CDR1 as SGHDN and CDR2 as FVKESK. This CDR3 has 15 amino acids. The CDR3 sequence is CASSQEVQGSYGYTF. In DNA form, the CDR3 reads TGTGCCAGCAGCCAAGAGGTGCAGGGCTCCTATGGCTACACCTTC.

This rearrangement joins TRBV27 to TRBJ1-5; tentative D call: TRBD1 (5 bases). The germline CDR1 and CDR2 sequences are MNHEY and SMNVEV (reference sequence). Trimming removed 6 bases from V and 6 bases from J, with 18 bases in between. This CDR3 is 15 amino acids long. The CDR3 nucleotides read TGTGCCAGCAGGCCTACGGCCGGGGGGGGTCAGCCCCAGCATTTT. Translated: CASRPTAGGGQPQHF.

This chain joins TRBV10-3 and TRBJ2-5; D might be TRBD2 (6 bases). Between the trimmed V and J ends, which lost 3 bases and 9 bases, there was a span of 17 bases. From germline, CDR1 is ENHRY and CDR2 SYGVKD. The CDR3 extends over 14 amino acids. The DNA of the CDR3 is TGTGCCATCAGTGACTACGGGACTGGAAGGGCCCAGTACTTC. This sequence encodes CAISDYGTGRAQYF.

This CDR3 is CAWSPRGRRVANSPLHF. In nucleotides, the CDR3 is TGTGCCTGGAGTCCCCGAGGAAGACGGGTGGCTAATTCACCCCTCCACTTT. The rearrangement links TRBV30 to TRBJ1-6; unclear D gene. V was pared by 2 bases and J by 6 bases, with 20 bases between. This CDR3 spans 17 amino acids. Germline V CDR1 and CDR2: GTSNPN, SVGIG (reference sequence).

The chain recombines TRBV19 with TRBJ1-1, with D possibly matching TRBD1 (6 bases). The ends were cut back, 7 bases at V and 7 bases at J, with 22 bases in the middle. Germline V gene data show CDR1 as LNHDA and CDR2 as SQIVND (reference sequence). This CDR3 has 15 amino acids. For the CDR3, the DNA is TGTGCCAGTACTACCAATACTCGACAGGTGGATGAAGCTTTCTTT. The encoded protein is CASTTNTRQVDEAFF.

The chain combines TRBV19 with TRBJ1-5; 12 bases match TRBD1. The V segment lost 1 base and the J segment 11 bases; nucleotides outside the gene matches: 15. The germline V gene encodes CDR1 LNHDA and CDR2 SQIVND (reference sequence). This CDR3 comprises 18 residues. In DNA form, the CDR3 reads TGTGCCAGTAGTATAGGGACCCCGGGACAGGGGGCGACGGGGGCCCAGCATTTT. It is translated as CASSIGTPGQGATGAQHF.